This T cell receptor (beta chain) was profiled in a study of T cells expressing NK-cell markers. Across the whole study: Sequencing of TCR beta repertoires drew on sorted CD3+CD56+NKG2C+, CD3+CD56+NKG2C- and CD3+CD56-NKG2C+ T cells.

A remark on this clonotype: The antigen is unknown.

The study, taken as a whole, reports: Researchers report these clonotypes also headed the CD3+CD56-NKG2C+ fraction in four donors. As a fraction of CD8+ T cells, dominant NKG2C+ clonotypes reached roughly 1.0-7.5% in six donors.

The CDR3 is made up of 16 amino acids. Germline CDR1 MGHRA, CDR2 YSYEKL. TCRdb reprocessed the 5' RACE reads, with one entry per CDR3 protein and no DNA. This repertoire includes about 260,000 distinct CDR3 sequences. The sample was blood T cells: a sorted CD56 or NKG2C T cell subset, CD4+ or CD8+ T cells, or bulk PBMC T cells (not recorded which). The gene calls are TRBV4-1 and TRBJ2-6; TCRdb's D call, TRBD2, is unchecked because there is no DNA. The source is a woman aged 18 to 75 in good health. The CDR3 region is CASSQGRGSGANVLTF.